This TCR beta chain was sequenced for a study of blood T cells in healthy people across ages. Study-wide results and caveats: The study found TCR beta diversity correlated strongly with naive T cell percentage.

This clonotype was detected many times. Its matching antigen is unknown. Then a second PCR, running roughly 6 to 11 cycles, was carried out with a sample-barcoded 5' primer and a J-beta primer mix. Every sample gave at least 3 million paired-end reads containing CDR3. MiXCR was run by TCRdb on the 5' RACE reads, yielding one entry per CDR3 protein. There are about 650,000 distinct CDR3 sequences in the sample; 32% occur only once, and 15% lies in the top ten. Researchers report isolating at least 6 million PBMCs per sample. This sequence originates from an elderly woman in good health. Sequenced input: blood.

CDR3 loop: CASRHRGTSGGAGFGTQYF. The CDR3 DNA follows: TGTGCCAGCAGGCACCGGGGGACTAGCGGGGGCGCGGGTTTCGGGACCCAGTACTTC. J is TRBJ2-5 and V is TRBV6-2 or TRBV6-3, with TRBD2 matching 14 bases. The CDR3 is 19 amino acids. The germline gives CDR1 MNHEY, CDR2 SVGEGT. The J segment lost 7 bases and the V segment lost 6 bases, leaving 19 bases of the junction unmatched.